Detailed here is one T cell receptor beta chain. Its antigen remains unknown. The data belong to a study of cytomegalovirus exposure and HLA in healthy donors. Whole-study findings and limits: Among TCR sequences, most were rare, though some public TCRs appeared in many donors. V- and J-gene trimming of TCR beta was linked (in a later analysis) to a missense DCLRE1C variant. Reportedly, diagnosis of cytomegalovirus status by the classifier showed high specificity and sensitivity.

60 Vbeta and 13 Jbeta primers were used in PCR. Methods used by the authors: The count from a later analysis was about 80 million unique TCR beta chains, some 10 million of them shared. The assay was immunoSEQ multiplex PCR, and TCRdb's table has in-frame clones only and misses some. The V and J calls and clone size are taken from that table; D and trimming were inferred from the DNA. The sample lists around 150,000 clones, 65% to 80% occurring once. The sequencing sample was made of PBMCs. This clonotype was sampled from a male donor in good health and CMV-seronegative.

CDR3 bases: TGTGCCAGTAGTCCGCGGGACTCGGCGGGGTGGCTAGCGGGAACCTACGAGCAGTACTTC. Translated, it gives CASSPRDSAGWLAGTYEQYF. The chain combines TRBV19 with TRBJ2-7; 9 bases line up with TRBD2. V gave up 5 bases and J gave up 2 bases; unmatched junction bases: 22. This CDR3 comprises 20 residues. Germline lookup yields CDR1 LNHDA and CDR2 SQIVND (reference sequence).